A selection of T cell receptor beta chains follows, all from one sample in a study of lymphopenia after photon versus proton radiotherapy. Method: immunoSEQ multiplex PCR; TCRdb's copy keeps in-frame clones and lacks some. Among about 70,000 clones listed, more than 75% were seen once. Sequenced material: peripheral blood, taken from a patient treated with proton-based radiotherapy. The receptors come from an elderly man with esophageal cancer. Both conserved end residues are part of each CDR3. The order of the fields is D gene, V gene, J gene, clone size, CDR3 protein, CDR3 DNA. D genes are given only for firm matches. Expanded clones get a size class; other rows say once, few or many, or leave the size out.

D: NA
V: TRBV2
J: TRBJ2-7
size: NA
CDR3: CASSVVPGDEQYF
DNA: TGTGCCAGCAGTGTCGTCCCAGGGGACGAGCAGTACTTC

D: TRBD2
V: TRBV11-1
J: TRBJ2-5
size: NA
CDR3: CASSPGATSGEETQYF
DNA: TGTGCCAGCAGCCCGGGGGCGACTAGCGGCGAAGAGACCCAGTACTTC

D: TRBD2
V: TRBV19
J: TRBJ2-2
size: NA
CDR3: CASSIQSGTGGELFF
DNA: TGTGCCAGTAGTATACAAAGCGGGACGGGTGGGGAGCTGTTTTTT

D: NA
V: TRBV2
J: TRBJ1-1
size: NA
CDR3: CASSEEGVTEAFF
DNA: TGTGCCAGCAGTGAGGAGGGGGTCACTGAAGCTTTCTTT

D: NA
V: TRBV5-6
J: TRBJ2-7
size: NA
CDR3: CASSPGGQTYEQYF
DNA: TGTGCCAGCAGCCCGGGTGGACAGACCTACGAGCAGTACTTC

D: TRBD1
V: TRBV5-4
J: TRBJ1-2
size: NA
CDR3: CASSFGQGGYGYTF
DNA: TGTGCCAGCAGCTTCGGACAGGGGGGGTATGGCTACACCTTC

D: NA
V: TRBV10-2
J: TRBJ2-1
size: NA
CDR3: CATLYNEQFF
DNA: TGCGCCACCCTCTACAATGAGCAGTTCTTC

D: NA
V: TRBV15
J: TRBJ1-1
size: NA
CDR3: CATSSRQTNTEAFF
DNA: TGTGCCACCAGCAGTAGACAGACGAACACTGAAGCTTTCTTT

D: NA
V: TRBV6-6
J: TRBJ2-7
size: NA
CDR3: CATSRGRQSYEQYF
DNA: TGTGCCACTAGTCGGGGGAGACAGTCCTACGAGCAGTACTTC

D: NA
V: TRBV7-9
J: TRBJ2-1
size: NA
CDR3: CASSPLGIDEQFF
DNA: TGTGCCAGCAGTCCCCTCGGTATCGATGAGCAGTTCTTC

D: TRBD1
V: TRBV7-2
J: TRBJ1-2
size: NA
CDR3: CASSRDRGYGYTF
DNA: TGTGCCAGCAGCCGGGACAGGGGTTATGGCTACACCTTC

D: NA
V: TRBV10-3
J: TRBJ2-7
size: NA
CDR3: CAISRGSSYEQYF
DNA: TGTGCCATCAGCCGGGGGAGCTCCTACGAGCAGTACTTC

D: TRBD2
V: TRBV7-8
J: TRBJ2-3
size: once
CDR3: CASRASGTDTQYF
DNA: TGTGCCAGCAGAGCTAGCGGAACAGATACGCAGTATTTT

D: NA
V: TRBV14
J: TRBJ2-5
size: NA
CDR3: CASSGRQVQETQYF
DNA: TGTGCCAGCAGCGGAAGACAAGTCCAAGAGACCCAGTACTTC

D: NA
V: TRBV2
J: TRBJ2-1
size: NA
CDR3: CASSASENYNEQFF
DNA: TGTGCCAGCAGTGCATCGGAAAACTACAATGAGCAGTTCTTC

D: NA
V: TRBV7-3
J: TRBJ2-5
size: NA
CDR3: CASSPGLWRVEETQYF
DNA: TGTGCCAGCAGCCCGGGTCTGTGGAGAGTAGAGGAGACCCAGTACTTC

D: TRBD2
V: TRBV4-3
J: TRBJ2-5
size: NA
CDR3: CASSQDASGPVETQYF
DNA: TGCGCCAGCAGCCAAGATGCTAGCGGACCCGTAGAGACCCAGTACTTC

D: TRBD1
V: TRBV27
J: TRBJ2-7
size: NA
CDR3: CASPDRGPIYEQYF
DNA: TGTGCCAGCCCGGACAGGGGGCCAATTTACGAGCAGTACTTC

D: TRBD1
V: TRBV30
J: TRBJ2-7
size: NA
CDR3: CAWRTGVEQYF
DNA: TGTGCCTGGAGGACAGGGGTCGAGCAGTACTTC

D: NA
V: TRBV5-1
J: TRBJ2-7
size: once
CDR3: CASSLPTTEQYF
DNA: TGCGCCAGCAGCTTGCCAACGACCGAGCAGTACTTC

D: TRBD1
V: TRBV4-3
J: TRBJ1-5
size: NA
CDR3: CASSQDFDRGGQPQHF
DNA: TGCGCCAGCAGCCAAGATTTTGACAGGGGGGGTCAGCCCCAGCATTTT

D: NA
V: TRBV12-2
J: TRBJ2-3
size: once
CDR3: CASRGRTSGGPDGASDTQYF
DNA: TGTGCAAGTCGCGGACGGACTAGCGGGGGGCCCGACGGTGCCTCAGATACGCAGTATTTT

D: NA
V: TRBV2
J: TRBJ1-3
size: NA
CDR3: CASSDDGSGNTIYF
DNA: TGTGCCAGCAGTGACGACGGTTCTGGAAACACCATATATTTT

D: NA
V: TRBV30
J: TRBJ2-5
size: NA
CDR3: CAWSEGGETQYF
DNA: TGTGCCTGGAGCGAAGGAGGAGAGACCCAGTACTTC

D: NA
V: TRBV6-1
J: TRBJ2-7
size: NA
CDR3: CASSLSNGYEQYF
DNA: TGTGCCAGCAGTTTATCCAACGGCTACGAGCAGTACTTC

D: TRBD1
V: TRBV9
J: TRBJ2-7
size: NA
CDR3: CASSARDRGRWGGSYEQYF
DNA: TGTGCCAGCAGCGCGCGGGACAGGGGGCGCTGGGGGGGATCCTACGAGCAGTACTTC

D: NA
V: TRBV10-3
J: TRBJ1-5
size: NA
CDR3: CAISRDNQPQHF
DNA: TGTGCCATCAGTAGAGATAATCAGCCCCAGCATTTT

D: NA
V: TRBV11-2
J: TRBJ2-7
size: once
CDR3: CASSLDFYEQYF
DNA: TGTGCCAGCAGCTTAGACTTCTACGAGCAGTACTTC

D: NA
V: TRBV5-4
J: TRBJ2-1
size: NA
CDR3: CASSLGVGENEQFF
DNA: TGTGCCAGCAGCTTGGGGGTCGGGGAGAATGAGCAGTTCTTC